Below, 9 T cell receptor beta chains from the same sample are listed, as sequenced in a study of T cell responses to AZD1222 COVID-19 vaccine. This table comes from immunoSEQ multiplex PCR, and its TCRdb copy is limited to in-frame clones, with some not included. The sample holds some 30,000 clones, roughly 90% seen once. The sequencing here drew on peripheral blood, taken on day 0 of AZD1222 vaccination. The receptors shown here come from an adult in good health.

This chain uses TRBV15 with TRBJ2-1; 12 bases match TRBD2. The CDR3 loop spans 15 amino acids. The V and J ends lost 10 bases and 4 bases, in that order; junction bases with no gene match: 8. CDR1 is LNHNV and CDR2 is YYDKDF in the germline V gene (reference sequence). The CDR3 loop is CAIEPGLAGYNEQFF. The CDR3 DNA sequence: TGTGCCATCGAGCCGGGACTAGCGGGTTACAATGAGCAGTTCTTC.

Only a few counts were recorded for this clone. V gene TRBV10-3 combines with J gene TRBJ1-1; D is uncertain. Trimming cost V 5 bases and J 1 base, with 11 bases left between them. This CDR3 is built from 14 residues. The germline V gene has CDR1 ENHRY and CDR2 SYGVKD. The CDR3 is CAISFYRENTEAFF. The CDR3, as DNA: TGTGCCATCAGTTTTTACAGAGAGAACACTGAAGCTTTCTTT.

The chain carries TRBV18 and TRBJ1-4; the D is unclear. The ends were cut back, 3 bases at V and 0 bases at J, with 11 bases in the middle. Germline V CDR1 and CDR2: KGHSH, LQKENI. This CDR3 comprises 16 residues. The chain's CDR3 is CASSPTLGATNEKLFF. In nucleotides, the CDR3 is TGTGCCAGCTCACCGACCCTGGGTGCAACTAATGAAAAACTGTTTTTT. Supplemented by reference TRBV18 and TRBJ1-4, the full variable domain reads NAGVMQNPRHLVRRRGQEARLRCSPMKGHSHVYWYRQLPEEGLKFMVYLQKENIIDESGMPKERFSAEFPKEGPSILRIQQVVRGDSAAYFCASSPTLGATNEKLFFGSGTQLSVL.

V usage is TRBV30 and J usage is TRBJ2-6; perhaps D is TRBD1 or TRBD2 (6 bases each). CDR1 is GTSNPN, CDR2 SVGIG, per germline (reference sequence). The CDR3 sequence is 15 residues long. Trimming took 8 bases from V and 2 from J, leaving 16 bases between them. CDR3 nucleotides: TGTGCCGGCCTTTGGGGGGCCCCTGGGGCCAACGTCCTGACTTTC. Its protein is CAGLWGAPGANVLTF.

To note about this clone: One end of the junction fails to match germline, which may point to a read error. The chain couples TRBV7-7 to TRBJ1-2, with D possibly being TRBD1 (5 bases). The CDR3 has 17 residues. Germline V gene sequence: CDR1 SSHAT, CDR2 FNYEAQ (reference sequence). As DNA, the CDR3 is TGTGCTAGCATCACTCCCTCGGGGGAGCGGTGGAACTATGGCTACACCTTC. Amino acid sequence: CASITPSGERWNYGYTF.

This chain joins TRBV7-9 and TRBJ1-2; D may be TRBD1 (5 bases). V was pared by 2 bases and J by 5 bases, with 9 bases between. From germline, CDR1 is SEHNR and CDR2 FQNEAQ (reference sequence). CDR3 length: 13 residues. The CDR3 here is CASSLIDRYGYTF. The DNA of the CDR3 is TGTGCCAGCAGCTTAATCGACAGATATGGCTACACCTTC.

This clone has a single count. This chain connects TRBV13 to TRBJ2-7, with D uncertain. V lost 4 bases, J lost 0 bases, and 4 bases lay in between. Germline V lookup: CDR1 PRHDT, CDR2 FYEKMQ (reference sequence). The CDR3 runs 12 residues. The CDR3 sequence: CASSSYSYEQYF. CDR3 DNA sequence: TGTGCCAGCAGCTCATACTCCTACGAGCAGTACTTC.

This sequence joins TRBV5-4 and TRBJ2-1; 10 positions match TRBD2. The germline CDR1 and CDR2 sequences are SGHNT and YYREEE (reference sequence). Trimming removed 5 bases from V and 4 bases from J; junction bases left unmatched: 3. This CDR3 has 14 amino acids. DNA for the CDR3: TGTGCCAGCAGTAAAGCGGGAGGGTACAATGAGCAGTTCTTC. It encodes CASSKAGGYNEQFF.

The rearrangement joins TRBV9 to TRBJ1-1; 10 bases agree with TRBD1. CDR1 is SGDLS, CDR2 YYNGEE, per germline. The CDR3 contains 15 residues. With 4 bases clipped from V and 4 bases from J, the junction kept 7 bases outside the gene matches. The CDR3 reads CASSPGQGGVTEAFF. DNA for the CDR3: TGTGCCAGCAGCCCCGGACAGGGGGGTGTCACTGAAGCTTTCTTT.